The 27 T cell receptor beta chains listed next were all sequenced from one sample in a study of cytomegalovirus exposure and HLA in healthy donors. The PCR ran on 60 Vbeta and 13 Jbeta primers. TCRdb's table, derived via immunoSEQ multiplex PCR, lists solely in-frame clones and lacks some. This sample has some 190,000 clones; about 77% occur once, and the top ten carry approximately 5%. The sequencing sample was made of PBMCs. The origin of the receptors is a man aged 25-45 years in good health and CMV-seropositive.

The chain employs TRBV6-5 and TRBJ2-7; D is possibly TRBD1 (5 bases). V was pared by 8 bases and J by 5 bases, with 10 bases between. This CDR3 region has 11 residues. Germline values: CDR1 MNHEY, CDR2 SVGAGI. The CDR3 sequence is CASVRGNEQYF. CDR3 in DNA: TGTGCCAGCGTAAGGGGAAACGAGCAGTACTTC.

The chain combines TRBV27 with TRBJ2-3, with D possibly TRBD1 on 5 matching bases. The CDR3 sequence is 13 residues long. The V end was cut by 5 bases, the J end by 8 bases, with 14 bases between. Germline assignment: CDR1 MNHEY and CDR2 SMNVEV (reference sequence). The CDR3 is CASSTPAGSTQYF. The CDR3 bases are TGTGCCAGCAGTACCCCGGCAGGGTCTACGCAGTATTTT.

The chain combines TRBV5-1 with TRBJ2-1, with 13 bases that match TRBD2. Looked up from germline, CDR1 is SGHRS and CDR2 is YFSETQ. V was pared by 0 bases and J by 6 bases, with 6 bases of the junction left unmatched. The CDR3 is 17 residues long. CDR3 DNA: TGCGCCAGCAGCTTGGAAGTCGGGACTAGCGGGACCAATGAGCAGTTCTTC. It codes for CASSLEVGTSGTNEQFF.

The chain joins TRBV7-9 to TRBJ1-2, with 7 bases lining up with TRBD1. J was trimmed by 8 bases and V by 2 bases; bases with no gene match: 5. The CDR3 is 13 residues long. Germline V gene sequence: CDR1 SEHNR, CDR2 FQNEAQ (reference sequence). CDR3 nucleotides: TGTGCCAGCAGCTTAACAGGGGATGGGGGCTACACCTTC. It translates to CASSLTGDGGYTF.

The V and J genes are TRBV9 and TRBJ1-4, with 10 bases lining up with TRBD1. The ends lost 1 base at V and 5 bases at J; junction bases unmatched: 2. Germline loops: CDR1 SGDLS, CDR2 YYNGEE. The CDR3 spans 15 residues. As DNA, the CDR3 is TGTGCCAGCAGCGTACCGGGACAGGGGAATGAAAAACTGTTTTTT. Its translation is CASSVPGQGNEKLFF.

This chain joins TRBV28 and TRBJ1-5; D gene uncertain. The CDR3 loop spans 11 amino acids. Germline assignment: CDR1 MDHEN and CDR2 SYDVKM. The V gene lost 6 bases and the J gene lost 4 bases, with 4 bases spanning the gap. CDR3 sequence: CASRANQPQHF. The CDR3 DNA reads as TGTGCCAGCAGAGCTAATCAGCCCCAGCATTTT.

V and J are TRBV10-3 and TRBJ1-1; tentatively, D is TRBD1 (6 bases). CDR3 length: 12 residues. The germline V gene has CDR1 ENHRY and CDR2 SYGVKD. Trimming pared 4 bases from V and 8 bases from J, leaving 11 bases between. The CDR3 sequence is CAISGAGVEAFF. CDR3 coding DNA: TGTGCCATCAGTGGGGCAGGGGTAGAAGCTTTCTTT.

The CDR3 loop is CASAFRRNEQFF. In nucleotides, the CDR3 is TGTGCCAGCGCGTTTCGGAGGAATGAGCAGTTCTTC. This chain links TRBV2 with TRBJ2-1; weak D call: TRBD2 (5 bases). The CDR3 consists of 12 residues. CDR1 and CDR2 from the germline V gene are SNHLY and FYNNEI. Trimming cost V 8 bases and J 7 bases, with 12 bases left between them.

This chain connects TRBV11-1 to TRBJ1-2, with D tentatively TRBD1 (5 bases). Germline V lookup: CDR1 SGHAT, CDR2 FQDESV (reference sequence). Trimming cost V 3 bases and J 2 bases, with 13 bases left between them. CDR3 length: 15 amino acids. This CDR3 reads CASSLDNTENYGYTF. The DNA of the CDR3 is TGTGCCAGCAGCTTGGACAACACAGAAAACTATGGCTACACCTTC. The variable domain in full, with the rest retrieved from reference TRBV11-1 and TRBJ1-2, is EAEVAQSPRYKITEKSQAVAFWCDPISGHATLYWYRQILGQGPELLVQFQDESVVDDSQLPKDRFSAERLKGVDSTLKIQPAELGDSAMYLCASSLDNTENYGYTFGSGTRLTVV.

The chain is built from TRBV5-4 and TRBJ2-1; TRBD1 matches at 8 bases. Trimming at V came to 3 bases and at J to 14 bases, leaving 4 bases not matched to a gene. This CDR3 spans 11 amino acids. Germline V gives CDR1 SGHNT, CDR2 YYREEE (reference sequence). CDR3 sequence reads: CASSSPGQEFF. The CDR3 nucleotides read TGTGCCAGCAGCTCCCCGGGACAGGAGTTCTTC.

For the CDR3, the DNA is TGTGCCAGAAGCGCGCGTGACCCATCTCCGACAGGGGCTGTCACCTACACTGAAGCTTTCTTT. Its translation is CARSARDPSPTGAVTYTEAFF. The chain links TRBV5-3 to TRBJ1-1; 8 bases match TRBD1. TRBV5-3 qualifies as an ORF whose function is uncertain. Trimming removed 4 bases from V and 3 bases from J; junction bases left unmatched: 26. The CDR3 is 21 residues long.

The J gene is TRBJ1-2, the V gene TRBV7-3, with 8 bases fitting TRBD1. Germline CDR1 and CDR2: SGHTA and FQGTGA. V lost 5 bases and J lost 8; bases outside the gene matches: 13. This CDR3 comprises 15 residues. Written as DNA, the CDR3 is TGTGCCAGCAGCCCTCCCGTGGACAGGGCGGGGGGCTACACCTTC. This encodes CASSPPVDRAGGYTF.

This rearrangement joins TRBV5-6 to TRBJ1-3, with a possible D match to TRBD1 (5 bases). The germline gives CDR1 SGHDT, CDR2 YYEEEE. The CDR3 has 14 amino acids. V lost 2 bases to trimming and J lost 0 bases, with 6 bases between them. In DNA, the CDR3 is TGTGCCAGCAGCTTCAGGGTCTCTGGAAACACCATATATTTT. Amino acid sequence: CASSFRVSGNTIYF.

This clone was found a few times. The chain combines TRBV5-4 with TRBJ1-2; D remains ambiguous. CDR3 length: 15 residues. Germline assignment: CDR1 SGHNT and CDR2 YYREEE (reference sequence). Trimming stripped 1 base from V and 8 bases from J, with 18 bases between. DNA for the CDR3: TGTGCCAGCAGCTTGCTTTCGCGAGACCTGCGGGGCTACACCTTC. Encoded protein: CASSLLSRDLRGYTF.

This clone showed up just a few times. V is TRBV6-1 and J is TRBJ1-2; 9 bases align to TRBD1. Trimming removed 7 bases from V and 4 bases from J; junction bases left unmatched: 7. The CDR3 runs 14 residues. The germline CDR1 and CDR2 sequences are MNHNS and SASEGT. The CDR3 protein is CASIETGGAYGYTF. The CDR3 DNA reads as TGTGCCAGCATTGAGACAGGGGGAGCCTATGGCTACACCTTC.

This chain joins TRBV15 and TRBJ1-5; D may be TRBD1 (5 bases). The CDR3 extends over 14 amino acids. Germline CDR1 reads LNHNV; CDR2 reads YYDKDF (reference sequence). The V end lost 0 bases, the J end lost 4 bases, and 7 bases lay between the germline ends. The CDR3 protein is CATSRDPGNQPQHF. As DNA, the CDR3 is TGTGCCACCAGCAGAGATCCAGGGAATCAGCCCCAGCATTTT.

This clone has more than one count but fewer than ten. The gene calls are TRBV4-1 and TRBJ1-5; TRBD1 aligns across 7 bases. The J segment lost 9 bases and the V segment lost 1 base, leaving 6 bases of the junction unmatched. Germline-derived CDR1 and CDR2 are MGHRA and YSYEKL. The CDR3 has 14 amino acids. The CDR3 DNA is TGCGCCAGCAGCCAAGCCGACAGGGTTAGGCCCCAGCATTTT. Translating it yields CASSQADRVRPQHF.

The chain has TRBV5-1 and TRBJ2-5; a weak D match, TRBD2 (5 bases). The germline CDR1 and CDR2 sequences are SGHRS and YFSETQ. The CDR3 loop spans 15 amino acids. The V gene lost 2 bases and the J gene lost 2 bases, with 13 bases spanning the gap. CDR3 DNA sequence: TGCGCCAGCAGCTTAGGACTGGTTAATCAAGAGACCCAGTACTTC. Residues: CASSLGLVNQETQYF.

The chain recombines TRBV18 with TRBJ2-7; D not resolved. Trimming cost V 4 bases and J 0 bases, with 13 bases left between them. Germline loops: CDR1 KGHSH, CDR2 LQKENI. There are 15 residues in the CDR3. The CDR3 sequence: CASSRAQPLSYEQYF. Here the CDR3 DNA reads TGTGCCAGCTCACGTGCACAACCCCTCTCCTACGAGCAGTACTTC.

The V gene is TRBV6-5, the J gene TRBJ2-7, with TRBD2 identical over 9 bases. After removal of 1 base from V and 2 bases from J, the junction contained 6 bases not matched to a gene. Germline-derived CDR1 and CDR2 are MNHEY and SVGAGI. This CDR3 spans 16 amino acids. CDR3 sequence (DNA): TGTGCCAGCAGTTACTACGGTATAGCGGGAGCCTACGAGCAGTACTTC. Translating gives CASSYYGIAGAYEQYF.

The gene calls are TRBV30 and TRBJ2-5; D may be TRBD1 (6 bases). Trimming took 4 bases from V and 7 from J, leaving 19 bases between them. The V gene's germline CDR1 is GTSNPN and CDR2 SVGIG (reference sequence). This CDR3 region has 14 residues. The CDR3 nucleotides read TGTGCCTGGAAGATCCCGGGACAACATACGACCCAGTACTTC. This sequence encodes CAWKIPGQHTTQYF.

The rearrangement links TRBV9 to TRBJ2-7; 8 bases map to TRBD1. Germline assignment: CDR1 SGDLS and CDR2 YYNGEE. Trimming took 1 base from V and 0 from J; bases not matched to a gene: 3. This CDR3 region has 15 residues. The CDR3 reads CASSVMGQDSYEQYF. CDR3 bases: TGTGCCAGCAGCGTAATGGGACAGGACTCCTACGAGCAGTACTTC.

This chain joins TRBV7-2 and TRBJ2-7; 9 bases match TRBD2. Germline V gives CDR1 SGHTA, CDR2 FQGNSA. V lost 8 bases and J lost 4; bases outside the gene matches: 9. This CDR3 contains 14 residues. For the CDR3, the DNA is TGTGCCAGCGGAGGACTAGCGACTTTTTACGAGCAGTACTTC. This sequence encodes CASGGLATFYEQYF.

This clone was recorded a few times. The rearrangement uses TRBV4-1 and TRBJ2-3; 7 bases align to TRBD2. From germline, CDR1 is MGHRA and CDR2 YSYEKL. The V gene end was trimmed by 3 bases and the J gene end by 6 bases; junction bases not matched to a gene: 3. The length of the CDR3 is 13 residues. This CDR3 reads CASSQGGEDTQYF. CDR3 nucleotides: TGCGCCAGCAGCCAGGGAGGGGAGGATACGCAGTATTTT.

J is TRBJ1-2 and V is TRBV29-1, with D possibly being TRBD1 (5 bases). This CDR3 contains 13 residues. The V gene lost 3 bases and the J gene lost 2 bases, with 10 bases spanning the gap. The germline V gene has CDR1 SQVTM and CDR2 ANQGSEA. The CDR3 sequence: CSVDRRGNYGYTF. Here the CDR3 DNA reads TGCAGCGTTGATAGGCGGGGGAACTATGGCTACACCTTC.

V usage is TRBV28 and J usage is TRBJ1-5; no clear D. The V gene lost 3 bases and the J gene lost 7 bases, with 16 bases spanning the gap. CDR1 is MDHEN, CDR2 SYDVKM, per germline. The CDR3 covers 15 residues. The DNA for the CDR3 is TGTGCCAGCAGTTTGAATCCGGAGGGTCGGCAGCCCCAGCATTTT. Translated: CASSLNPEGRQPQHF.

This chain uses TRBV19 with TRBJ2-7, with a tentative D call TRBD2 (7 bases). V was clipped by 7 bases and J by 5 bases, with 27 bases between them. The germline V gene encodes CDR1 LNHDA and CDR2 SQIVND (reference sequence). The CDR3 length is 17 residues. CDR3 loop: CASKIDWGGKRENEQYF. The CDR3 bases are TGTGCCAGTAAAATTGATTGGGGGGGCAAAAGAGAAAACGAGCAGTACTTC.